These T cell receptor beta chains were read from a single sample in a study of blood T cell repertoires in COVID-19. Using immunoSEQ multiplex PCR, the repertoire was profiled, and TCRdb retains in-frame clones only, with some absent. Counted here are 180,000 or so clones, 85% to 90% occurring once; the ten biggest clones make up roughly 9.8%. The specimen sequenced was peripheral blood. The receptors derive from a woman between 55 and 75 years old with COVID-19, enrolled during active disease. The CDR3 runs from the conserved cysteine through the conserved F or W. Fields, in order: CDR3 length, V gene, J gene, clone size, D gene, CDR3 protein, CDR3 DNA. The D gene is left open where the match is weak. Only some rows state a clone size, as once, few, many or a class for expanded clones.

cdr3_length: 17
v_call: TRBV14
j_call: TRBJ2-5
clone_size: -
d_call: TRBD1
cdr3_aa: CASSQAADRVIQETQYF
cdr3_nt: TGTGCCAGCAGCCAAGCTGCGGACAGGGTAATACAAGAGACCCAGTACTTC

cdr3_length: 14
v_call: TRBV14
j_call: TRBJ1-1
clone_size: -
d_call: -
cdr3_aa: CASSQRGMQFEAFF
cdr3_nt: TGTGCCAGCAGCCAAAGGGGGATGCAGTTTGAAGCTTTCTTT

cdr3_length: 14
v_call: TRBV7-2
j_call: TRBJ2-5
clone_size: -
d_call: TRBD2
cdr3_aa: CATKRTAGEKTQYF
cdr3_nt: TGTGCCACTAAAAGGACGGCGGGAGAAAAGACCCAGTACTTC

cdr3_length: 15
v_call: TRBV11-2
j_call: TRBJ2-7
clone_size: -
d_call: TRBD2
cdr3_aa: CASSLGQLAGSEQYF
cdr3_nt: TGTGCCAGCAGCTTAGGCCAACTAGCGGGAAGCGAGCAGTACTTC

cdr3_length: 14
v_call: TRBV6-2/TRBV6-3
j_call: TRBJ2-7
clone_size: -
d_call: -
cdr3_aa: CASSPPRGGYEQYF
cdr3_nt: TGTGCCAGCAGTCCCCCGAGGGGGGGCTACGAGCAGTACTTC

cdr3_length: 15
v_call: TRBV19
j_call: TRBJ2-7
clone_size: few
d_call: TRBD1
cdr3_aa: CASRTGQGATYEQYF
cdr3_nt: TGTGCCAGTAGAACGGGACAGGGGGCGACCTACGAGCAGTACTTC

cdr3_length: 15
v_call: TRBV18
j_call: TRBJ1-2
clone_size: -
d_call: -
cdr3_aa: CASSNIDTSDYGYTF
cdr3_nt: TGTGCCAGCTCAAATATTGACACGTCCGACTATGGCTACACCTTC

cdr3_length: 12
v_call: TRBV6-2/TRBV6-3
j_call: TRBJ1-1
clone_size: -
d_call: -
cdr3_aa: CASSYSIGEAFF
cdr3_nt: TGTGCCAGCAGTTACTCCATCGGTGAAGCTTTCTTT

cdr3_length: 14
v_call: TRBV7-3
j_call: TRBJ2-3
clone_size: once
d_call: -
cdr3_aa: CASSLRESRDTQYF
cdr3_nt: TGTGCCAGCAGCTTAAGGGAGTCTCGGGATACGCAGTATTTT

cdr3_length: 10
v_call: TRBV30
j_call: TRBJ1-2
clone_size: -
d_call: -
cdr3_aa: CAWNRHGYTF
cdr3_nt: TGTGCCTGGAACAGGCATGGCTACACCTTC

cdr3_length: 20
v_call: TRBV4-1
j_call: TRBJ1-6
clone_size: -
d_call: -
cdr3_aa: CASSQAPQGRGSSYNSPLHF
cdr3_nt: TGCGCCAGCAGCCAAGCCCCCCAGGGGAGGGGTAGCTCCTATAATTCACCCCTCCACTTT

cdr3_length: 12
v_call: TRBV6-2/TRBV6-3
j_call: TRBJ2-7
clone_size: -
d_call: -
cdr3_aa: CASSYLAYEQYF
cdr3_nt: TGTGCCAGCAGTTATCTCGCCTACGAGCAGTACTTC

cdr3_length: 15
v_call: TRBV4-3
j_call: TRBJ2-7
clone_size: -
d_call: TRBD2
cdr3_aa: CASSQEGTSSYEQYF
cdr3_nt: TGCGCCAGCAGCCAAGAAGGGACTAGCTCCTACGAGCAGTACTTC

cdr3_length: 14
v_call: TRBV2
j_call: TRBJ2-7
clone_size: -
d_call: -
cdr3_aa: CASRAMTSAYEQYF
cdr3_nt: TGTGCCAGCAGAGCGATGACGAGTGCCTACGAGCAGTACTTC

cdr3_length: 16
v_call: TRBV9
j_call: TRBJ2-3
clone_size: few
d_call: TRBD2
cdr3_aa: CASSRGLAGDLDTQYF
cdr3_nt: TGTGCCAGCAGCAGGGGACTAGCGGGAGATTTAGATACGCAGTATTTT

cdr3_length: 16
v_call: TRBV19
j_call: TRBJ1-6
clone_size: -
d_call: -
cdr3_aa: CASSILRAGGNSPLHF
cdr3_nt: TGTGCCAGTAGTATTCTAAGGGCTGGAGGAAATTCACCCCTCCACTTT

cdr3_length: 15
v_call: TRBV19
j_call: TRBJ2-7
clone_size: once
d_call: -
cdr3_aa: CASSIRAGAAYEQYF
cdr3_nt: TGTGCCAGTAGTATACGGGCAGGGGCGGCCTACGAGCAGTACTTC

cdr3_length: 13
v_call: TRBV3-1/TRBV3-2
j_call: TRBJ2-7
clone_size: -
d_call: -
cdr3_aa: CASSQGRGNEQYF
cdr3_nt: TGTGCCAGCAGCCAAGGCAGGGGAAACGAGCAGTACTTC

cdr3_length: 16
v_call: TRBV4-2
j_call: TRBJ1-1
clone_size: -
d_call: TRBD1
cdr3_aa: CASSQALTGGNTEAFF
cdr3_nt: TGTGCCAGCAGCCAAGCCCTGACAGGGGGAAACACTGAAGCTTTCTTT

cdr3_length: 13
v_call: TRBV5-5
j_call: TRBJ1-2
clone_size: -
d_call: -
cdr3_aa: CASSLQGNYGYTF
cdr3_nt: TGTGCCAGCAGCTTACAGGGTAACTATGGCTACACCTTC

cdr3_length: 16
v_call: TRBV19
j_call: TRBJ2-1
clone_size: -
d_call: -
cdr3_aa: CASSIPREGGYNEQFF
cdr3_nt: TGTGCCAGTAGTATCCCCCGCGAGGGCGGATACAATGAGCAGTTCTTC

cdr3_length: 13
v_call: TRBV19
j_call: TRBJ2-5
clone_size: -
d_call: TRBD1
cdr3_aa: CASSLYRGETQYF
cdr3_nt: TGTGCCAGTAGTTTATACAGGGGTGAGACCCAGTACTTC

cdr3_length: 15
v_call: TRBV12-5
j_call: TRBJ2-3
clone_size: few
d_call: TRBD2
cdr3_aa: CASGLWTSGSGTQYF
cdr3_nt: TGTGCTAGTGGTTTGTGGACTAGCGGGAGCGGTACGCAGTATTTT

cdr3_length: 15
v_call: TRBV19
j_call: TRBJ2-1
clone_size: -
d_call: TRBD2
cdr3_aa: CASSPRPGLGNEQFF
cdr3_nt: TGTGCCAGTAGTCCCCGACCGGGACTAGGAAATGAGCAGTTCTTC

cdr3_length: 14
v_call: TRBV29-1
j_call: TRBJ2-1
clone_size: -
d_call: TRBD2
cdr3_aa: CSGGVLAGDSEQFF
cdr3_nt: TGCAGCGGGGGGGTTCTAGCGGGAGATAGTGAGCAGTTCTTC

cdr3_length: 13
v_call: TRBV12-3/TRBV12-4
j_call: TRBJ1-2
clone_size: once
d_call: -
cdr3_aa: CASSRQRTYGYTF
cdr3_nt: TGTGCCAGCAGTCGACAGCGAACCTATGGCTACACCTTC

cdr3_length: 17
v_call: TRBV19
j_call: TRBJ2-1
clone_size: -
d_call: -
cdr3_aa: CASSIISSSRRRDEQFF
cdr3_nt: TGTGCCAGTAGTATAATCAGTTCGTCCCGGAGGAGAGATGAGCAGTTCTTC

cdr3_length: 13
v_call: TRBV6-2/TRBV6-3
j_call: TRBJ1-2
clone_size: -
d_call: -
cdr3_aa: CASSRTAPVGYTF
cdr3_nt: TGTGCCAGCAGCCGGACAGCCCCAGTAGGCTACACCTTC

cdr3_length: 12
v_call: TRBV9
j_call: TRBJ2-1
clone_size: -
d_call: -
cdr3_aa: CASSLLSGEQFF
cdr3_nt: TGTGCCAGCAGCCTTCTTAGCGGTGAGCAGTTCTTC

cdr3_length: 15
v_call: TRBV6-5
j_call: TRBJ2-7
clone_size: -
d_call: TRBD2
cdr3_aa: CASSTLAGEQDEQYF
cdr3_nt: TGTGCCAGCAGTACGCTAGCGGGAGAGCAGGACGAGCAGTACTTC

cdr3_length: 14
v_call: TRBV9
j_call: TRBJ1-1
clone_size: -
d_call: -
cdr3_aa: CASSVAGWNTEAFF
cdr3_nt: TGTGCCAGCAGCGTAGCGGGTTGGAACACTGAAGCTTTCTTT

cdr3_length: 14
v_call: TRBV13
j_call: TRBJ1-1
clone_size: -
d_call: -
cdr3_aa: CASSPKWQNTEAFF
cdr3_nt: TGTGCCAGCAGCCCCAAGTGGCAGAACACTGAAGCTTTCTTT

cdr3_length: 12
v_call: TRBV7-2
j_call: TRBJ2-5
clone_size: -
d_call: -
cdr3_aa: CASSRDWETQYF
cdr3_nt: TGTGCCAGCAGCCGGGATTGGGAGACCCAGTACTTC

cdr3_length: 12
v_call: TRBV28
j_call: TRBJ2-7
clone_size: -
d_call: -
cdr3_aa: CASIPPGREQYF
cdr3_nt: TGTGCCAGTATTCCACCAGGGCGGGAGCAGTACTTC

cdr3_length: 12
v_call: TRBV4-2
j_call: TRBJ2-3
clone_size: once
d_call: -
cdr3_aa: CASKADTDTQYF
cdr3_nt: TGTGCCAGCAAGGCGGACACAGATACGCAGTATTTT

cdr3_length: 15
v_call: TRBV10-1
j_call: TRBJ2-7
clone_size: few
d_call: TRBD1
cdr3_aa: CASSGFRQGTGEQYF
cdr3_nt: TGCGCCAGCAGTGGGTTTCGACAGGGTACCGGCGAGCAGTACTTC

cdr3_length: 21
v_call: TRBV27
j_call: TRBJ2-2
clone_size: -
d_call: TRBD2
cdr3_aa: CASSFRVAAASGNSFAGELFF
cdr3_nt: TGTGCCAGCAGTTTTCGGGTCGCCGCGGCTAGCGGGAATTCGTTTGCCGGGGAGCTGTTTTTT

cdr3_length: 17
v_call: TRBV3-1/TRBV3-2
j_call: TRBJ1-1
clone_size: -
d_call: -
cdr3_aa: CASSQEGTVVMNTEAFF
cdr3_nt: TGTGCCAGCAGCCAAGAAGGCACAGTAGTCATGAACACTGAAGCTTTCTTT

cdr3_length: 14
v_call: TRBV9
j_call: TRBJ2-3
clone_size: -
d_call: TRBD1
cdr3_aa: CASSGGTGTDTQYF
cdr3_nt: TGTGCCAGCAGCGGGGGGACAGGCACAGATACGCAGTATTTT

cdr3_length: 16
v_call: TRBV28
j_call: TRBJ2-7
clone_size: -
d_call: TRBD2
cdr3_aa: CASSLAGLAASYEQYF
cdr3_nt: TGTGCCAGCAGTTTAGCGGGACTAGCGGCTTCCTACGAGCAGTACTTC

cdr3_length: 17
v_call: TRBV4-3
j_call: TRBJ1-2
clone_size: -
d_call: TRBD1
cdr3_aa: CASSREAGTGGSGGYTF
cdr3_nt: TGCGCCAGCAGTCGAGAGGCCGGGACAGGGGGTTCGGGTGGCTACACCTTC

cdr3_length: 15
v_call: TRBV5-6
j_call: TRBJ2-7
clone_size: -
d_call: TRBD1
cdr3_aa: CASSLITGAPYEQYF
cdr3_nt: TGTGCCAGCAGCTTGATAACAGGGGCCCCCTACGAGCAGTACTTC

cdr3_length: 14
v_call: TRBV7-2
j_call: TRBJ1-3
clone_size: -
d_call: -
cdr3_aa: CASSKTGSGNTIYF
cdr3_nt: TGTGCCAGCAGCAAAACAGGGTCTGGAAACACCATATATTTT

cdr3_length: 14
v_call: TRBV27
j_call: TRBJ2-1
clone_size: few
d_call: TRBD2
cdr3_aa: CASSLRTSGNEQFF
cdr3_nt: TGTGCCAGCAGTTTACGTACTAGCGGAAATGAGCAGTTCTTC

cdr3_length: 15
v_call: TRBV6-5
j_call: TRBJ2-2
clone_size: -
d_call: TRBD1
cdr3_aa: CASRPGDRVAGELFF
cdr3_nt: TGTGCCAGCAGGCCTGGGGACAGGGTGGCCGGGGAGCTGTTTTTT

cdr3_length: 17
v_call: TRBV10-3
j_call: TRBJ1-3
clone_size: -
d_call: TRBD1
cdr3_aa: CAISEPGQGTFGNTIYF
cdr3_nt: TGTGCCATCAGTGAGCCGGGACAGGGGACGTTCGGAAACACCATATATTTT

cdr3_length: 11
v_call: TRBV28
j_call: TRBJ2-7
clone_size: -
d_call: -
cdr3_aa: CASVSKYEQYF
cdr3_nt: TGTGCCAGCGTTAGCAAATACGAGCAGTACTTC

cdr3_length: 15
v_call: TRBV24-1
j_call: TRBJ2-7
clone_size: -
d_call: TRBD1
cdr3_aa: CATSGGTGGHYEQYF
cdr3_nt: TGTGCCACCAGTGGGGGGACAGGGGGCCATTACGAGCAGTACTTC

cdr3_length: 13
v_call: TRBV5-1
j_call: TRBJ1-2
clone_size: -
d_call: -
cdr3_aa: CASSLGQHYGYTF
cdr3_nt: TGCGCCAGCAGCTTGGGACAGCACTATGGCTACACCTTC

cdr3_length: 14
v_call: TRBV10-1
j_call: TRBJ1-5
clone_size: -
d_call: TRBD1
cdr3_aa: CASSEGQDNQPQHF
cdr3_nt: TGCGCCAGCAGTGAAGGACAGGACAATCAGCCCCAGCATTTT

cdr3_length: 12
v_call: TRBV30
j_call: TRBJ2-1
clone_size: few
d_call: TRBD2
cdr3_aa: CAWSTTSGRQFF
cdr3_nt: TGTGCCTGGAGTACCACTAGCGGGCGGCAGTTCTTC

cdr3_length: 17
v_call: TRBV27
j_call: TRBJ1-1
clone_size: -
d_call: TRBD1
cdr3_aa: CASSSLGRGPMNTEAFF
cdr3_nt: TGTGCCAGCAGTTCCCTCGGGAGGGGGCCTATGAACACTGAAGCTTTCTTT

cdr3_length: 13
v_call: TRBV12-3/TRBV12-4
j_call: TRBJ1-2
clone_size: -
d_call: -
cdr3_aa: CASSFQTSEGYTF
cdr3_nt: TGTGCCAGCAGTTTTCAGACTTCGGAGGGCTACACCTTC

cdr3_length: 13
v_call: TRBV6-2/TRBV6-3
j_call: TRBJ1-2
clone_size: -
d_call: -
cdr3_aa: CASSRTGNYGYTF
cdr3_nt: TGTGCCAGCAGTCGGACTGGGAACTATGGCTACACCTTC

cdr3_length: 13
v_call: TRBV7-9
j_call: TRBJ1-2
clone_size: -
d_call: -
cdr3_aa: CASSLDSVGGYTF
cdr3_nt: TGTGCCAGCAGCTTAGACAGTGTTGGCGGCTACACCTTC

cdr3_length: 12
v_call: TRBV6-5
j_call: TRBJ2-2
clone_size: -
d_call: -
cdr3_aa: CASGRTTGELFF
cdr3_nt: TGTGCCAGCGGGCGGACTACCGGGGAGCTGTTTTTT

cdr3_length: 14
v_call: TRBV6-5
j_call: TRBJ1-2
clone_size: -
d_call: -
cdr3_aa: CASNPNGIGYGYTF
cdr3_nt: TGTGCCAGCAACCCTAACGGGATCGGGTATGGCTACACCTTC

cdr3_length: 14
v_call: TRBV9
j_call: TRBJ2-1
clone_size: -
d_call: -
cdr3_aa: CASSAGGHYNEQFF
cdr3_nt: TGTGCCAGCAGCGCGGGGGGCCACTACAATGAGCAGTTCTTC

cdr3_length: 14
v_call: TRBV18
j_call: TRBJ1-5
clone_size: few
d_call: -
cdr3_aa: CASSSQGSNQPQHF
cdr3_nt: TGTGCCAGCTCATCTCAGGGAAGCAATCAGCCCCAGCATTTT

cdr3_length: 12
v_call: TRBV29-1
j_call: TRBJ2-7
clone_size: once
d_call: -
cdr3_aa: CSVGRSSYEQYF
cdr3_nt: TGCAGCGTTGGTAGGAGCTCCTACGAGCAGTACTTC